A single sample is the source of the 21 T cell receptor beta chains below, sequenced in a study of blood T cell repertoires in COVID-19. Clones were sequenced by immunoSEQ multiplex PCR, and TCRdb holds only the in-frame ones, with some missing. The table includes about 200,000 clones, around 84% detected once. Sequencing was carried out using peripheral blood. The receptors were gathered from a human donor in a cohort sampled during active COVID-19.

The chain carries TRBV11-3 and TRBJ2-7, with a possible D match to TRBD1 (6 bases). The CDR3 runs to 15 residues. V lost 5 bases and J 2 bases, leaving 16 bases between the germline ends. Per the germline V gene, CDR1 is SGHNT and CDR2 is YENEEA. CDR3 amino acids: CASSVSSTGPYEQYF. The DNA of the CDR3 is TGTGCCAGCAGCGTATCCTCGACAGGACCCTACGAGCAGTACTTC.

This rearrangement joins TRBV5-1 to TRBJ2-2, with 8 bases aligning to TRBD1. V lost 2 bases and J lost 10; bases outside the gene matches: 10. Germline loops: CDR1 SGHRS, CDR2 YFSETQ. The CDR3 is made up of 15 amino acids. The CDR3 region is CASSLAGTGGLELFF. CDR3 nucleotide sequence: TGCGCCAGCAGCTTAGCCGGGACAGGTGGTCTGGAGCTGTTTTTT.

This clone was seen only a few times. The chain couples TRBV24-1 to TRBJ2-2; the D is unclear. Trimming pared 4 bases from V and 6 bases from J, leaving 5 bases between. The CDR3 has 12 amino acids. Germline-derived CDR1 and CDR2 are KGHDR and SFDVKD. CDR3 DNA sequence: TGTGCCACCAGTGACTACCCCGGGGAGCTGTTTTTT. Protein product: CATSDYPGELFF.

The chain carries TRBV3-1 (or the pseudogene TRBV3-2) and TRBJ2-5, with D uncertain. V dropped 3 bases and J dropped 10 bases, with 12 bases sitting between them. CDR1 is LGHDT, CDR2 YNNKEL, per germline (reference sequence). The CDR3 is 12 residues long. The CDR3 reads CASSHRTRDQYF. In DNA form, the CDR3 reads TGTGCCAGCAGCCATAGAACCCGCGACCAGTACTTC.

The chain combines TRBV5-1 with TRBJ2-7; TRBD2 agrees at 8 bases. The CDR3 is 14 residues long. Germline V gene lookup returns CDR1 SGHRS and CDR2 YFSETQ. V was clipped by 4 bases and J by 1 base; unmatched bases: 4. Here the CDR3 reads CASSLAGSSYEQYF. CDR3 in DNA: TGCGCCAGCAGCCTAGCGGGCAGTTCCTACGAGCAGTACTTC.

The rearrangement uses TRBV3-1 (or the pseudogene TRBV3-2) and TRBJ1-2, with a possible D match to TRBD1 (5 bases). From germline, CDR1 is LGHDT and CDR2 YNNKEL (reference sequence). The CDR3 spans 14 residues. V lost 1 base, J lost 7 bases, and 13 bases lay in between. The CDR3: CASSQGFRVVGYTF. CDR3 bases: TGTGCCAGCAGCCAAGGATTCAGGGTAGTTGGCTACACCTTC.

The J gene is TRBJ1-5, the V gene TRBV19; perhaps TRBD1 as D (5 bases). Trimming removed 4 bases at V and 1 base at J, with 11 bases between. This CDR3 comprises 15 residues. The V gene's germline CDR1 is LNHDA and CDR2 SQIVND (reference sequence). CDR3 nucleotides: TGTGCCAGTAGTACCCCACGGGGGAGCAATCAGCCCCAGCATTTT. Translated: CASSTPRGSNQPQHF.

This clone has only one observation. The rearrangement joins TRBV5-1 to TRBJ2-3, with TRBD1 matching 8 bases. V lost 0 bases and J lost 4; bases outside the gene matches: 4. This CDR3 has 15 amino acids. Germline V gives CDR1 SGHRS, CDR2 YFSETQ. CDR3 sequence: CASSLAGTGSDTQYF. The CDR3 bases are TGCGCCAGCAGCTTGGCCGGGACAGGATCAGATACGCAGTATTTT.

The V call is TRBV30, the J call TRBJ1-4, with D tentatively TRBD1 (6 bases). This CDR3 is built from 12 residues. Trimming left V 2 bases short and J 13 bases short, with 14 bases between. Germline CDR1 reads GTSNPN; CDR2 reads SVGIG (reference sequence). CDR3 sequence (DNA): TGTGCCTGGAGTTTGCCCGGCAGGGGACTGTTTTTT. Its protein product is CAWSLPGRGLFF. Supplemented by reference TRBV30 and TRBJ1-4, the full variable domain reads SQTIHQWPATLVQPVGSPLSLECTVEGTSNPNLYWYRQAAGRGLQLLFYSVGIGQISSEVPQNLSASRPQDRQFILSSKKLLLSDSGFYLCAWSLPGRGLFFGSGTQLSVL.

The chain is built from TRBV5-1 and TRBJ2-1; TRBD2 might be the D (5 bases). Germline CDR1 reads SGHRS; CDR2 reads YFSETQ. Trimming shortened V by 0 bases and J by 12 bases, and 22 bases separated the two germline ends. CDR3 length: 16 amino acids. CDR3 coding DNA: TGCGCCAGCAGCTTGGTTGGCGGAGGACGCTTCGGACCGCAGTTCTTC. Protein sequence: CASSLVGGGRFGPQFF.

The rearrangement links TRBV3-1 (or the pseudogene TRBV3-2) to TRBJ1-6; D call uncertain. V lost 4 bases and J 11 bases, leaving 21 bases between the germline ends. CDR1 and CDR2 from the germline V gene are LGHDT and YNNKEL (reference sequence). CDR3 size: 16 residues. In nucleotides, the CDR3 is TGTGCCAGCAGCCGGAGGTTGGGTGGCCAATTCACACCCCTCCACTTT. Protein sequence: CASSRRLGGQFTPLHF.

This chain connects TRBV2 to TRBJ1-1, with 10 bases fitting TRBD1. Germline CDR1 SNHLY, CDR2 FYNNEI. The CDR3 is 14 amino acids. Trimming cost V 5 bases and J 5 bases; bases outside gene matches: 5. The CDR3 sequence: CASSRQGARTEAFF. The CDR3 DNA sequence: TGTGCCAGCAGTAGACAGGGGGCGCGAACTGAAGCTTTCTTT.

The gene calls are TRBV5-1 and TRBJ2-5; 11 nucleotides agree with TRBD2. The V gene's germline CDR1 is SGHRS and CDR2 YFSETQ. The CDR3 contains 15 residues. V gave up 1 base and J gave up 4 bases; unmatched junction bases: 3. CDR3 sequence reads: CASSLLGTSGETQYF. The CDR3 bases are TGCGCCAGCAGCTTGCTTGGGACTAGCGGAGAGACCCAGTACTTC.

The chain combines TRBV5-1 with TRBJ2-3; 10 bases agree with TRBD1. CDR3 length: 15 residues. The junction had 6 bases not matched to a gene; V was cut back by 4 bases and J by 4 bases. Germline-derived CDR1 and CDR2 are SGHRS and YFSETQ. Written as DNA, the CDR3 is TGCGCCAGCAGCGATCGACAGGGGGCATCAGATACGCAGTATTTT. Translated, it gives CASSDRQGASDTQYF.

This clone occurred many times. The CDR3 region has the DNA TGTGCCAGCAGTTACTCCGCAATTGGGGGCGGGTATGGCTACACCTTC. Its translation is CASSYSAIGGGYGYTF. This chain connects TRBV6-5 to TRBJ1-2; D might be TRBD1 (6 bases). V was pared by 0 bases and J by 5 bases, with 16 bases between. Germline-derived CDR1 and CDR2 are MNHEY and SVGAGI. This CDR3 spans 16 amino acids.

J is TRBJ2-1 and V is TRBV18; 9 bases match TRBD2. Looked up from germline, CDR1 is KGHSH and CDR2 is LQKENI. The CDR3 runs to 17 residues. After removal of 6 bases from V and 1 base from J, the junction contained 10 bases not matched to a gene. For the CDR3, the DNA is TGTGCCAGCTCCCCCTATAGCGGGGGAGGATCCTACAATGAGCAGTTCTTC. Its protein is CASSPYSGGGSYNEQFF.

CDR3 nucleotide sequence: TGTGCCAGCAGTGGGATAGGACAGTCCTATGGCTACACCTTC. This codes for CASSGIGQSYGYTF. V is TRBV25-1 and J is TRBJ1-2; perhaps TRBD1 as D (6 bases). Germline lookup yields CDR1 MGHDK and CDR2 SYGVNS. V was trimmed by 4 bases and J by 4 bases, leaving 13 bases between them. This CDR3 is built from 14 residues.

The chain uses TRBV6-2 or TRBV6-3 and TRBJ1-5; D is unresolved. The CDR3 is 12 amino acids. Germline V lookup: CDR1 MNHEY, CDR2 SVGEGT. Trimming took 6 bases from V and 14 from J, leaving 17 bases between them. In nucleotides, the CDR3 is TGTGCCAGCAGCCAGGTTAATTCCCAGGAGCATTTT. It encodes CASSQVNSQEHF.

This sequence joins TRBV7-9 and TRBJ1-2; 7 bases match TRBD1. CDR1 and CDR2 from the germline V gene are SEHNR and FQNEAQ (reference sequence). The trim removed 4 bases at V and 4 bases at J, leaving 15 bases unmatched. The CDR3 loop spans 17 amino acids. The CDR3 coding sequence is TGTGCCAGCAGCTCCCTCCGTGGGGACAGACAATCCTATGGCTACACCTTC. Translation gives CASSSLRGDRQSYGYTF.

The chain employs TRBV2 and TRBJ2-1; 15 positions match TRBD2. The CDR3 is 18 amino acids. CDR1 and CDR2 from the germline V gene are SNHLY and FYNNEI. V trimming: 7 bases; J trimming: 2 bases; junction bases outside the gene matches: 9. The CDR3 here is CASTRRTSGRAAYNEQFF. CDR3 nucleotide sequence: TGTGCCAGCACCCGGAGGACTAGCGGGAGGGCCGCCTACAATGAGCAGTTCTTC.

The chain has TRBV5-4 and TRBJ1-1; the D gene is possibly TRBD1 (6 bases). Between the trimmed V and J ends, which lost 5 bases and 6 bases, there was a span of 17 bases. CDR1 is SGHNT, CDR2 YYREEE, per germline (reference sequence). The CDR3 has 14 amino acids. The CDR3 sequence: CASRLTFEGAEAFF. The CDR3 DNA is TGTGCCAGCAGGCTGACCTTTGAGGGGGCTGAAGCTTTCTTT.